What follows describes a single TCR beta chain. CDR1 SGHAT and CDR2 FQNNGV come from the germline V gene. V lost 5 bases to trimming and J lost 6 bases; unmatched junction nucleotides: 7. This CDR3 is built from 15 residues. Authors' data handling: By means of reference gene primer amplification, nucleated cell counts were estimated. The method was immunoSEQ multiplex PCR; TCRdb's version includes in-frame clones alone and lacks a portion of them. Clone size and V and J calls were adopted from that table, with D and trimming inferred from the DNA. This sample has 60,000 or so clones; about 78% occur once, and the top ten carry over 4%. This entry comes from a study of blood T cell repertoires in COVID-19. In the study overall: Acute-phase and convalescent COVID-19 samples originated in the United States, Italy and Spain. PBMCs, B-cell-depleted T cells, or T cells were the source of the cDNA or gDNA that made up the material.

Material: peripheral blood. The rearrangement uses TRBV11-2 and TRBJ2-7; 13 nucleotides match TRBD2. This receptor was obtained from a human donor in a cohort sampled during active COVID-19. The CDR3: CASSRTSGGAAEQYF. CDR3 DNA: TGTGCCAGCAGCAGAACTAGCGGGGGGGCTGCCGAGCAGTACTTC.